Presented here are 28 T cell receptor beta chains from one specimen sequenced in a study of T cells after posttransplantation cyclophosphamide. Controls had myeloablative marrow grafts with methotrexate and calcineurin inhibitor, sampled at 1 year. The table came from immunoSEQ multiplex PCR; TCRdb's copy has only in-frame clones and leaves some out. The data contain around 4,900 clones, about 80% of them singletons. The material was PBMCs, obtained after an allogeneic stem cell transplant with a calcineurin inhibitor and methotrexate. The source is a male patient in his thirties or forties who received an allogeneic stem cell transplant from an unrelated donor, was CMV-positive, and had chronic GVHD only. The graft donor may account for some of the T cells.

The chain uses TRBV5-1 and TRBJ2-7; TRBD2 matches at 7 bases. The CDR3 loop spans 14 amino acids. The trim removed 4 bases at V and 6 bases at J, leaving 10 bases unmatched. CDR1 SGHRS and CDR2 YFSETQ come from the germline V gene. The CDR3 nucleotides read TGCGCCAGCAGCCCTCTCCAACTAGCGCTCGAGCAGTACTTC. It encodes CASSPLQLALEQYF.

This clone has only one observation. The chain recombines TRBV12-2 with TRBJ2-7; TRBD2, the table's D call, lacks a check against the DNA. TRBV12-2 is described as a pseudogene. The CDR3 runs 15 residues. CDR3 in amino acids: CASRLGGLASYEQYF. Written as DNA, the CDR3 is TGTGCAAGTCGCTTAGGGGGACTAGCGTCCTACGAGCAGTACTTC.

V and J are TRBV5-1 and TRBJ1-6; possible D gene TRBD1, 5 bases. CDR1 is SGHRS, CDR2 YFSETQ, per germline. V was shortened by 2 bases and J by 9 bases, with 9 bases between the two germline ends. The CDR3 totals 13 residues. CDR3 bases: TGCGCCAGCAGCTTAGCGGGACGTTCACCCCTCCACTTT. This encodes CASSLAGRSPLHF.

CDR3: CASSVEGAGDEKLFF. In DNA form, the CDR3 reads TGTGCCAGCAGCGTAGAGGGGGCCGGGGATGAAAAACTGTTTTTT. The gene calls are TRBV9 and TRBJ1-4; 7 bases are shared with TRBD1. This CDR3 is built from 15 residues. Germline values: CDR1 SGDLS, CDR2 YYNGEE. The V and J ends lost 0 bases and 6 bases, in that order; junction bases with no gene match: 5.

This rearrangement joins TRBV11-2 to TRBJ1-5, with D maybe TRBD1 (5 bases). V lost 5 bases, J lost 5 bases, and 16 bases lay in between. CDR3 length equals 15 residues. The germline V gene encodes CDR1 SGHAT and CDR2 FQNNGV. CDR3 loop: CASSPHGGGDQPQHF. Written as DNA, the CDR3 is TGTGCCAGCAGCCCTCACGGGGGAGGGGATCAGCCCCAGCATTTT. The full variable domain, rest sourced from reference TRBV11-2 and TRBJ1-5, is EAGVAQSPRYKIIEKRQSVAFWCNPISGHATLYWYQQILGQGPKLLIQFQNNGVVDDSQLPKDRFSAERLKGVDSTLKIQPAKLEDSAVYLCASSPHGGGDQPQHFGDGTRLSIL.

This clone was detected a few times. CDR3 amino acids: CASSPLQGDSPLHF. CDR3 in DNA: TGTGCCAGCAGCCCGCTGCAGGGGGATTCACCCCTCCACTTT. The J gene is TRBJ1-6, the V gene TRBV7-9; TRBD1 aligns across 7 bases. Germline V gene lookup returns CDR1 SEHNR and CDR2 FQNEAQ (reference sequence). The CDR3 is 14 amino acids. The V segment lost 5 bases and the J segment 8 bases; nucleotides outside the gene matches: 6.

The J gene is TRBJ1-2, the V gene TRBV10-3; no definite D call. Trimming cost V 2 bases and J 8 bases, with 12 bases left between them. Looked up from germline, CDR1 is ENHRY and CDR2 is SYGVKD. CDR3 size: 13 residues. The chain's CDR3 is CAISEAENGGYTF. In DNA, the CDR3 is TGTGCCATCAGTGAGGCGGAAAACGGAGGCTACACCTTC.

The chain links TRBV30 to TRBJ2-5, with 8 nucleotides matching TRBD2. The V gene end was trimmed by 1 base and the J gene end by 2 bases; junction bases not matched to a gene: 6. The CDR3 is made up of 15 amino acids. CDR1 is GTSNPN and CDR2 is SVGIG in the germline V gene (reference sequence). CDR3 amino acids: CAWSAGGARQETQYF. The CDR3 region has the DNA TGTGCCTGGAGTGCCGGGGGGGCGAGACAAGAGACCCAGTACTTC.

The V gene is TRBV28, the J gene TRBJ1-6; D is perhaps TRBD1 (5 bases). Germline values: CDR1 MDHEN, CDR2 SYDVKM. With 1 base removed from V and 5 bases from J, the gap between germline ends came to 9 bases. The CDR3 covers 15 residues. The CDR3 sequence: CASSLSAGNNSPLHF. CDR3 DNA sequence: TGTGCCAGCAGTTTATCTGCAGGGAATAATTCACCCCTCCACTTT.

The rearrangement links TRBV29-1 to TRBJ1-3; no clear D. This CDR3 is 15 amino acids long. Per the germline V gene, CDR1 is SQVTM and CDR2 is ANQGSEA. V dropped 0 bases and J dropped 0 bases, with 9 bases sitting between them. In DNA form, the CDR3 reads TGCAGCGTTGAAGAGGGCACGAGCTCTGGAAACACCATATATTTT. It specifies CSVEEGTSSGNTIYF.

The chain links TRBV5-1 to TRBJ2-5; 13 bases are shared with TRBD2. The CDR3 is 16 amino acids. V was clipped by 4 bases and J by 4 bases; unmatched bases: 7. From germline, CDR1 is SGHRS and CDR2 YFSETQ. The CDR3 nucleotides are TGCGCCAGCAGCACAGGACTAGCGGGAGAGGTAGAGACCCAGTACTTC. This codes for CASSTGLAGEVETQYF.

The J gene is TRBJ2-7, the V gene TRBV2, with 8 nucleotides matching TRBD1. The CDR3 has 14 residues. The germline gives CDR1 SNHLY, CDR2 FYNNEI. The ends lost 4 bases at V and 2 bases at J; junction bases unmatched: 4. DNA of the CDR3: TGTGCCAGCAGTGCGTGGACAGGGCCCTACGAGCAGTACTTC. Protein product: CASSAWTGPYEQYF.

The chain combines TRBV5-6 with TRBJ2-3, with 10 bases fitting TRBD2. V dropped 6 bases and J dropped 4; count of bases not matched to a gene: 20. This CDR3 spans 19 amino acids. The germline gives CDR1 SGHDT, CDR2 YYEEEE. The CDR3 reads CASTTEVSGGPRIPDTQYF. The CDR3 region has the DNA TGTGCCAGCACCACGGAGGTTAGCGGGGGGCCTAGGATACCAGATACGCAGTATTTT.

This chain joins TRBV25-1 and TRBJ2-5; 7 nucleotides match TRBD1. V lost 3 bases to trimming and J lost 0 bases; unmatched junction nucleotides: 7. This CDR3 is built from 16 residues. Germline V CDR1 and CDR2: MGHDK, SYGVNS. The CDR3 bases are TGTGCCAGCAGTGATTCCGGGACAGCTCACCAAGAGACCCAGTACTTC. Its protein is CASSDSGTAHQETQYF.

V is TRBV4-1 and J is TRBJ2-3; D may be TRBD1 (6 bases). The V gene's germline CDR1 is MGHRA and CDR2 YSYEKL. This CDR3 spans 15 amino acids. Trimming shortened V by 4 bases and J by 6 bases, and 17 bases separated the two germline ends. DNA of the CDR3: TGCGCCAGCAGCCTGGGGGCAGGAAGTTCGGATACGCAGTATTTT. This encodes CASSLGAGSSDTQYF.

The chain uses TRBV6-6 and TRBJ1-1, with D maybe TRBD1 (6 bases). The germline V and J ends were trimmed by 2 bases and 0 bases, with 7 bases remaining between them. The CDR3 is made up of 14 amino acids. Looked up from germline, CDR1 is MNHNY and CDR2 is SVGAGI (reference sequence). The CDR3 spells CASSYGQMNTEAFF. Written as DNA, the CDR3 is TGTGCCAGCAGTTACGGACAGATGAACACTGAAGCTTTCTTT.

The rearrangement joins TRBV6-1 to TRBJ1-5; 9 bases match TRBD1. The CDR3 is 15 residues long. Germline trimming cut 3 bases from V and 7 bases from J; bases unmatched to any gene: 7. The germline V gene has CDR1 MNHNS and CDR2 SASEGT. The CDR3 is CASSDQTGGRQPQHF. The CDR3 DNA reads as TGTGCCAGCAGTGATCAGACAGGGGGAAGGCAGCCCCAGCATTTT.

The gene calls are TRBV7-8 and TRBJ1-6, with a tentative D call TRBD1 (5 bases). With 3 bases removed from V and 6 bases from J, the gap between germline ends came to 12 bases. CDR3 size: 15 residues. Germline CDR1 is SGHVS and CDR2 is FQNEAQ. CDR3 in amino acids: CASSLDPGGNSPLHF. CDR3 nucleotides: TGTGCCAGCAGCTTGGACCCGGGGGGTAATTCACCCCTCCACTTT. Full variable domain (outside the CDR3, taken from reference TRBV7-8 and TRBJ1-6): GAGVSQSPRYKVAKRGQDVALRCDPISGHVSLFWYQQALGQGPEFLTYFQNEAQLDKSGLPSDRFFAERPEGSVSTLKIQRTQQEDSAVYLCASSLDPGGNSPLHFGNGTRLTVT.

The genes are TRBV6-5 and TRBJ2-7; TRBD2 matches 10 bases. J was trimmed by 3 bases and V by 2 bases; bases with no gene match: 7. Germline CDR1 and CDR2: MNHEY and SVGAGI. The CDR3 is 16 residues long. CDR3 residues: CASSYLSGGSRYEQYF. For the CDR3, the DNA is TGTGCCAGCAGTTACCTTAGCGGGGGGTCTCGCTACGAGCAGTACTTC.

CDR3 DNA: TGTGCCAGCAGCTTAGTGGTAGATGTCAGGGTAAATCAGCCCCAGCATTTT. Translated: CASSLVVDVRVNQPQHF. The chain employs TRBV7-2 and TRBJ1-5, with D possibly TRBD1 on 5 matching bases. Per the germline V gene, CDR1 is SGHTA and CDR2 is FQGNSA. V was pared by 1 base and J by 4 bases, with 17 bases between. The CDR3 runs 17 residues.

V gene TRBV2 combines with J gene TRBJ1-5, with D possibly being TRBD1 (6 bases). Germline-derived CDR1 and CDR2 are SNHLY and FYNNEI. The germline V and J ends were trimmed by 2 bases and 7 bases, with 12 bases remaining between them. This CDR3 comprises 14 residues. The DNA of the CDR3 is TGTGCCAGCAGTGAACGGGGGGCTGGGCAGCCCCAGCATTTT. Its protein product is CASSERGAGQPQHF. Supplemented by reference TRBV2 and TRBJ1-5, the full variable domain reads EPEVTQTPSHQVTQMGQEVILRCVPISNHLYFYWYRQILGQKVEFLVSFYNNEISEKSEIFDDQFSVERPDGSNFTLKIRSTKLEDSAMYFCASSERGAGQPQHFGDGTRLSIL.

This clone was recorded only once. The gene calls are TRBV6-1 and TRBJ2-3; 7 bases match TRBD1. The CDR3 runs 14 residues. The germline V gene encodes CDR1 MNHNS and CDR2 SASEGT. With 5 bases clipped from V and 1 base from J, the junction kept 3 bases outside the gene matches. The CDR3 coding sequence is TGTGCCAGCAGTCAAGACAGGGGCACAGATACGCAGTATTTT. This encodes CASSQDRGTDTQYF.

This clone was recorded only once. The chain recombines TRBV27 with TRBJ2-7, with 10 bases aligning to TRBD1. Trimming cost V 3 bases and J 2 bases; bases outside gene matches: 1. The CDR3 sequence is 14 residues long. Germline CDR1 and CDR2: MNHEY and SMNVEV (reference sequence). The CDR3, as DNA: TGTGCCAGCAGTTTTGACAGGGGGCCCTACGAGCAGTACTTC. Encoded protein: CASSFDRGPYEQYF.

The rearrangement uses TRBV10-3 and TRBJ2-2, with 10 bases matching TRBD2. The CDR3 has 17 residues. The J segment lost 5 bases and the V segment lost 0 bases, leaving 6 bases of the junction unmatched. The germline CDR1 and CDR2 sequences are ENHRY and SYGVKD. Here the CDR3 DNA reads TGTGCCATCAGTGAGTCGTGGAGCGGGAGGGATACCGGGGAGCTGTTTTTT. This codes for CAISESWSGRDTGELFF.

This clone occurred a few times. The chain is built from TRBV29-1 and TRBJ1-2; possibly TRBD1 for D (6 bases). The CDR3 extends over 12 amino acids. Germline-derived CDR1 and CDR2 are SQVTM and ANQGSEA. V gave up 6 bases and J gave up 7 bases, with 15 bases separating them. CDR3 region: CSVAPGGRGYTF. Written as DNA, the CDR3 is TGCAGCGTGGCCCCGGGGGGCCGTGGCTACACCTTC.

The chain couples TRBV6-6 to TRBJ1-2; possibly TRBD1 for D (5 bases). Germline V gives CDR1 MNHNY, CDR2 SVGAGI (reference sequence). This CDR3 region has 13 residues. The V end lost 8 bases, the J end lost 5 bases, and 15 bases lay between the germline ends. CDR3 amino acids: CASRDGAGYGYTF. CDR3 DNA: TGTGCCAGCCGGGACGGGGCGGGGTATGGCTACACCTTC.

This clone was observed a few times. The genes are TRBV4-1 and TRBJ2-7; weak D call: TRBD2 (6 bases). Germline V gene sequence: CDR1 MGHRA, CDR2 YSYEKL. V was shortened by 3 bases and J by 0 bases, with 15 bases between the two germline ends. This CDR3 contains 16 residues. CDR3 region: CASSQGLTLSSYEQYF. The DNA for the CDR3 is TGCGCCAGCAGCCAGGGACTTACCCTAAGCTCCTACGAGCAGTACTTC.

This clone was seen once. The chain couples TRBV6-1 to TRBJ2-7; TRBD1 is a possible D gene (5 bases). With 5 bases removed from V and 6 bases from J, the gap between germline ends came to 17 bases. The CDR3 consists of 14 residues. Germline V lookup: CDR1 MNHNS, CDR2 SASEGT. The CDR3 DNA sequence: TGTGCCAGCAGTAAGTCCAGGGAAATTGGCGAGCAGTACTTC. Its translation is CASSKSREIGEQYF.